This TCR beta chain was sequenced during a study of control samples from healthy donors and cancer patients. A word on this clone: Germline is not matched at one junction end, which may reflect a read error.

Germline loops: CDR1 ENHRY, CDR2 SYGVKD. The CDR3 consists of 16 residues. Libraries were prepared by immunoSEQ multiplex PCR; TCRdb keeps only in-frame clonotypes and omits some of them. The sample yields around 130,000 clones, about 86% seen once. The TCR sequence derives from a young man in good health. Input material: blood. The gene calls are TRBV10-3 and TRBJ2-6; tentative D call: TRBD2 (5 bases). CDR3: CAISELATSGANVLTF. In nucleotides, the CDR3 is TGTGCCATCAGCGAGTTAGCGACCTCTGGGGCCAACGTCCTGACTTTC.